This is a list of T cell receptor beta chains from one sample in a study of cytomegalovirus exposure and HLA in healthy donors. Profiled with immunoSEQ multiplex PCR; TCRdb holds only in-frame clones, not every one. The table shows about 130,000 clones, with 80% occurring only once. Sequencing was done on a sample of PBMCs. Receptor source: a man under 40 in good health. The CDR3 runs from the conserved cysteine through the conserved F or W. The D gene is left open where the match is weak. Some rows mark clone size as missing; the rest say once, few, many or name a class of expanded clone.

clone size	D gene	V gene	J gene	CDR3 DNA	CDR3 protein
NA	TRBD1	TRBV7-9	TRBJ1-2	TGTTCCAGCAGCTGGGACAGGGGGGCAGGAGGCTACACCTTC	CSSSWDRGAGGYTF
NA	TRBD2	TRBV11-3	TRBJ2-1	TGTGCCAGCAGCTCAGGACTAGCGGGTTCCAATGAGCAGTTCTTC	CASSSGLAGSNEQFF
NA	NA	TRBV14	TRBJ2-1	TGTGCCAGCAGCCAAGATCGCTACGGGAGCACCACCTACAATGAGCAGTTCTTC	CASSQDRYGSTTYNEQFF
few	NA	TRBV6-1	TRBJ1-1	TGTGCCAGCAGTGACAGTCGCGGGACCCATCGCAAAGCTTTCTTT	CASSDSRGTHRKAFF
NA	TRBD2	TRBV4-1	TRBJ2-2	TGCGCCAGCAGCCATGCGGCGGGAGCCCCGGATGGGGAGCTGTTTTTT	CASSHAAGAPDGELFF
few	NA	TRBV7-9	TRBJ1-5	TGTGCCAGCAGCTTGGGTCAGGGGAATCAGCCCCAGCATTTT	CASSLGQGNQPQHF
once	NA	TRBV10-3	TRBJ2-1	TGTGCCCCAAAGCGGGCTGCTTACAATGAGCAGTTCTTC	CAPKRAAYNEQFF
NA	NA	TRBV7-9	TRBJ2-5	TGTGCCAGCAGCTTAGTACTTCGGAGGGTTCGCGAGACCCAGTACTTC	CASSLVLRRVRETQYF
NA	NA	TRBV6-4	TRBJ2-1	TGTGCCAGCAGTGTCTCGGACAGCATTTACAATGAGCAGTTCTTC	CASSVSDSIYNEQFF
once	NA	TRBV30	TRBJ1-5	TGTGCCTGGAGTACGGGTCTTAATCAGCCCCAGCATTTT	CAWSTGLNQPQHF
NA	NA	TRBV6-5	TRBJ2-7	TGTGCCAGCAGTTACTCCGGGACTCACTACGAGCAGTACTTC	CASSYSGTHYEQYF
NA	NA	TRBV28	TRBJ2-7	TGTGCCAGCAGGGACTCGTCAGGGGTTTATGCCGAGCAGTACTTC	CASRDSSGVYAEQYF
NA	NA	TRBV7-9	TRBJ1-5	TGTGCCAGCAGCTTAGCGCGAGGTGGTAGCCAGCCCCAGCATTTT	CASSLARGGSQPQHF
NA	TRBD2	TRBV6-5	TRBJ2-1	TGTGCCAGCGGACTAGCTGATTACAATGAGCAGTTCTTC	CASGLADYNEQFF
NA	TRBD2	TRBV27	TRBJ2-5	TGTGCCAGCAGTCCCTCTGGACTAGCGGGGACGGAGACCCAGTACTTC	CASSPSGLAGTETQYF
NA	NA	TRBV7-9	TRBJ1-4	TGTTCCAGCAGCTGGGGGGGTGAAAAACTGTTTTTT	CSSSWGGEKLFF
NA	NA	TRBV6-4	TRBJ1-1	TGTGCCAGCAGTGAACGGGGGGGCGAGGGCACTGAAGCTTTCTTT	CASSERGGEGTEAFF
NA	NA	TRBV28	TRBJ1-1	TGTGCCAGCAGTATACTAAACACTGAAGCTTTCTTT	CASSILNTEAFF
NA	TRBD1	TRBV6-5	TRBJ1-6	TGTGCCAGCAAATTCGGCCGGGACAGGGCCCTCCACTTT	CASKFGRDRALHF
NA	NA	TRBV7-9	TRBJ2-2	TGTTCCAGCAGCTTATTAGCCGGGGAGCTGTTTTTT	CSSSLLAGELFF
NA	TRBD1	TRBV10-3	TRBJ2-1	TGTGCCATCAGTGAGGGGACAGGGGTCCATGAGCAGTTCTTC	CAISEGTGVHEQFF
NA	NA	TRBV19	TRBJ1-4	TGTGCCAGTAGTAAAGCCCCATACAGAACTAATGAAAAACTGTTTTTT	CASSKAPYRTNEKLFF
NA	NA	TRBV7-3	TRBJ2-5	TGTGCCAGCAGCTTAGGTGACAGGTGGAGGGAGACCCAGTACTTC	CASSLGDRWRETQYF
NA	NA	TRBV10-3	TRBJ2-5	TGTGCCACAAGCCGGGACTTCGGGGAGACCCAGTACTTC	CATSRDFGETQYF
NA	TRBD2	TRBV10-2	TRBJ2-7	TGCGCCAGCAGCCCCCTCCCGACTAGCGGGGAGTACTTC	CASSPLPTSGEYF
few	TRBD2	TRBV4-3	TRBJ2-7	TGCGCCAGCAGCCAAGACCTAGCGGGAGTCTACGAGCAGTACTTC	CASSQDLAGVYEQYF
NA	TRBD2	TRBV27	TRBJ2-2	TGTGCCAGCAGTGCGTTAGCGGGAGGCGGTAACACCGGGGAGCTGTTTTTT	CASSALAGGGNTGELFF
NA	NA	TRBV15	TRBJ2-7	TGTGCCATCTCGGATGGGGCCACCTACGAGCAGTACTTC	CAISDGATYEQYF
NA	NA	TRBV28	TRBJ1-1	TGTGCCAGCAGTTTCCCAAACACTGAAGCTTTCTTT	CASSFPNTEAFF
NA	NA	TRBV18	TRBJ1-4	TGTGCCAGCTCACGGAGGGAAACTGAAAAACTGTTTTTT	CASSRRETEKLFF
NA	NA	TRBV7-9	TRBJ2-5	TGTGCCAGCAGCGAAAAGGGGTTGTGGGAGACCCAGTACTTC	CASSEKGLWETQYF
NA	NA	TRBV29-1	TRBJ2-5	TGCAGCGTTAGGGGGAGTGAGACCCAGTACTTC	CSVRGSETQYF
NA	TRBD1	TRBV6-5	TRBJ2-5	TGTGCCAGCAGGCCGGGACAGGGAGCAGAGACCCAGTACTTC	CASRPGQGAETQYF
NA	NA	TRBV6-5	TRBJ1-1	TGTGCCAGCAGCCCCAGGGAAGTGGCTGAAGCTTTCTTT	CASSPREVAEAFF
NA	TRBD1	TRBV5-4	TRBJ2-5	TGTGCCAGCAGCGTCCGACAGGGTAAAGAGACCCAGTACTTC	CASSVRQGKETQYF
NA	TRBD2	TRBV9	TRBJ2-1	TGTGCCAGCAGCGAGAGCGGGGGGAATGAGCAGTTCTTC	CASSESGGNEQFF
few	NA	TRBV30	TRBJ2-3	TGTGCCTGGAGTAAGATAGCGGATACGCAGTATTTT	CAWSKIADTQYF
few	TRBD1	TRBV19	TRBJ2-2	TGTGCCAGTAGTACGGGACAGGGATGGACCGGGGAGCTGTTTTTT	CASSTGQGWTGELFF
NA	NA	TRBV29-1	TRBJ2-2	TGCAGCGCGGGGATCGGGGATGGGGACACCGGGGAGCTGTTTTTT	CSAGIGDGDTGELFF
NA	TRBD2	TRBV13	TRBJ2-3	TGTGCCAGCAGCTTCGGCGGGAGGGCGGCAGATACGCAGTATTTT	CASSFGGRAADTQYF
few	NA	TRBV19	TRBJ1-2	TGTGCCAGTAGTGAGGGAGGGGAGGAGTATGGCTACACCTTC	CASSEGGEEYGYTF